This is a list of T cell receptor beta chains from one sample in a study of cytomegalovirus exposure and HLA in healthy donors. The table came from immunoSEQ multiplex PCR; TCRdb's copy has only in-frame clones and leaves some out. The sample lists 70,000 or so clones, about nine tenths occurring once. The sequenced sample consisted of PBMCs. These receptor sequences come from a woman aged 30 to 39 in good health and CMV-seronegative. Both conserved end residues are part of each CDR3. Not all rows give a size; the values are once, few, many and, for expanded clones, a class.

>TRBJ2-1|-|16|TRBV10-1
CASSESSGATYNEQFF
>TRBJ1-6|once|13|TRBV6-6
CASRGSRGSPLHF
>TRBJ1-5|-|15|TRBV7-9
CASSLGQGDNQPQHF
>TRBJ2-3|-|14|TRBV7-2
CASSLGAGADTQYF
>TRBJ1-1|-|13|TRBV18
CASSPAVNTEAFF
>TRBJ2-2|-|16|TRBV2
CASRATSGTGASELFF
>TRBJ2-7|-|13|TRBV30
CAWKGAGGYEQYF
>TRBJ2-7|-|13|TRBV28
CASRPTSGHEQYF
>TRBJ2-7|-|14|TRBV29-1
CSVASWTGTYEQYF
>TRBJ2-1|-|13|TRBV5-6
CASSPGDYNEQFF
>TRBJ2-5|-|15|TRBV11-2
CASRSQGGAQETQYF
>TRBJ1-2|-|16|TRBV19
CASSTGATGANYGYTF
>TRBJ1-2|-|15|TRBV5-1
CASSRRVGGEDGYTF
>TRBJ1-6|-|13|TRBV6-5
CASSFQNNSPLHF
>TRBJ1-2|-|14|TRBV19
CASSIEGRSYGYTF
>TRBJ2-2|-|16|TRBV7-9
CSSSPVQGAGTGELFF
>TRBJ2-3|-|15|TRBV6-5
CASIFSGAGADTQYF
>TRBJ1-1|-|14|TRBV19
CASHKISRDTEAFF
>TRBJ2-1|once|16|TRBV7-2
CASSFSGTSGYNEQFF
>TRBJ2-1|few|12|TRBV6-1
CASSETGHEQFF
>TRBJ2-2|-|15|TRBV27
CASSFEGVYTGELFF
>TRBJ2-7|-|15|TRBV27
CASSLRLAGANEQYF
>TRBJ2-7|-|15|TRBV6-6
CASSHGTGSSYEQYF
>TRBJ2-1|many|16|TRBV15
CATSSPSGIEYNEQFF
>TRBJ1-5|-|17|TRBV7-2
CASSLARTSYSNQPQHF
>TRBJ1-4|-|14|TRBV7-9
CASSLGQEWEKLFF
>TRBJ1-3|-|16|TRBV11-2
CASSLVGSRPGNTIYF
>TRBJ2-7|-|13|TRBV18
CASSPTGVGEQYF
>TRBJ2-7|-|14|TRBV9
CASSPTGGVYEQYF
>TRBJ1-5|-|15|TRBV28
CASSSNQGVGQPQHF
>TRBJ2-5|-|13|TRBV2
CASSDAYQETQYF
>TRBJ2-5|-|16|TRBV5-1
CASSALGSGGQETQYF
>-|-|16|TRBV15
CATSRDPGQGPHEQYF
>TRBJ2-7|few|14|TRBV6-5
CASSYAGIDYEQYF
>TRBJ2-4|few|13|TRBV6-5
CASSLAGWNIQYF
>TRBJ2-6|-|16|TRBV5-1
CASRSDQVSGANVLTF
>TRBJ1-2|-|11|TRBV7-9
CASMEDYGYTF
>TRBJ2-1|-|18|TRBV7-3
CASSLEALSGSSYNEQFF
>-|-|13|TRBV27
CASSPPYSYEQYF
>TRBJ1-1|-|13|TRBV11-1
CASSPSVNTEAFF
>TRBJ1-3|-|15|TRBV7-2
CASSLEGASGNTIYF
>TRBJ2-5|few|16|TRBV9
CASSVRLAGDEETQYF
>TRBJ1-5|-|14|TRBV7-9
CASSLDRINQPQHF
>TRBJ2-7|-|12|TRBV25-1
CASSPGQGLKHF
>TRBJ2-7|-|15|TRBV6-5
CASGEGQGSSYEQYF
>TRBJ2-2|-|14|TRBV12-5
CASGSGQGTGELFF
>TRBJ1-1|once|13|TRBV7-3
CASSRIGGTEAFF
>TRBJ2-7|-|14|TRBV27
CASKTPNTPYEQYF
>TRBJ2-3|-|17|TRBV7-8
CASSLQVAGVSTDTQYF
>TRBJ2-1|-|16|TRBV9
CASSVATLAGTGEQFF